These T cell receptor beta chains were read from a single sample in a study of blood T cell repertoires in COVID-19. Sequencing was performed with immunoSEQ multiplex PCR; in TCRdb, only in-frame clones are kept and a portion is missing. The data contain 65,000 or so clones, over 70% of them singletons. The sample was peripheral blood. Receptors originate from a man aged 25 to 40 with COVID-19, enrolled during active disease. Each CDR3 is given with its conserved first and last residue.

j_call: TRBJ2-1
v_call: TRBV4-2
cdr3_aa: CASSPPVAGGWNEQFF

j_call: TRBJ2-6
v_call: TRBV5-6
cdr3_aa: CASSFPGFSSGANVLTF

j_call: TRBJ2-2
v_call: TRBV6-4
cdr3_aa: CASSDSVAGPYTGELFF

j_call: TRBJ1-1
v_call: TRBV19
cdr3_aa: CASSRDFRNTEAFF

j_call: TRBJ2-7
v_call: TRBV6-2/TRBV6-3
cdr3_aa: CASSPATYEQYF

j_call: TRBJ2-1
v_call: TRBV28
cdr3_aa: CASSFRGGSYSSYNEQFF

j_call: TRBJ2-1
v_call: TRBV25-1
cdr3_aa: CASSAIPTSYNEQFF

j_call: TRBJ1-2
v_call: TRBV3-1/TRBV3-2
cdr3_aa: CASAGGQGDYGYTF

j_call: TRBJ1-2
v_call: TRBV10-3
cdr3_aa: CAIRSGGNYGYTF

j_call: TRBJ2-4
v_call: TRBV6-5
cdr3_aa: CASRSQREAKNIQYF

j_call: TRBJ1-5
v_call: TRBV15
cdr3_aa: CATSRDQGGNQPQHF

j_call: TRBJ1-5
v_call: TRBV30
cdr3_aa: CAWSVHTQPQHF

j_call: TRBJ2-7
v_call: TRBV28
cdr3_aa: CASSSPGDSAGDEQYF

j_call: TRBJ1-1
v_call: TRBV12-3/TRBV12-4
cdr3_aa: CASSLGHLTEAFF

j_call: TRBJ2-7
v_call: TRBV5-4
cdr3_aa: CASSLAGDRYEQYF

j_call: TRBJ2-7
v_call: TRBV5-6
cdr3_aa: CASSGVYEGRENEQYF

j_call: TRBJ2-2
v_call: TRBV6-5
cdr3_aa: CASSYTGGAGTGELFF

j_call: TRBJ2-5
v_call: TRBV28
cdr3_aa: CASSLWGVQETQYF

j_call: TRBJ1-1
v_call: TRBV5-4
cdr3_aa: CASRTEEGSAEAFF

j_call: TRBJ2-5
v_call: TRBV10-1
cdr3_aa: CASSRGRRLQETQYF

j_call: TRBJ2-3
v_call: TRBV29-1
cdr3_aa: CSVLSGGRSTDTQYF

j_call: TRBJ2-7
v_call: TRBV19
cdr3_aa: CASSIGDRPYEQYF

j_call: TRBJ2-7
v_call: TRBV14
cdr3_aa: CASSQEVAGRTAYEQYF

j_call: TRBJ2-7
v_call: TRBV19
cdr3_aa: CASSPYRLPSSYEQYF

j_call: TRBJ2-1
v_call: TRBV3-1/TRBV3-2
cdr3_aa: CASSPTTVDEQFF

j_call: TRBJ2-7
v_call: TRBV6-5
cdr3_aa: CASRYTGQSLSYEQYF

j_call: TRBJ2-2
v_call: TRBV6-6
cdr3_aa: CASSPLGQGATGELFF

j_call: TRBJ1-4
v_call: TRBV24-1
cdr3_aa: CATGGEGEKLFF

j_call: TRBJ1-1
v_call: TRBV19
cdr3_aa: CASSTRRGPHTEAFF

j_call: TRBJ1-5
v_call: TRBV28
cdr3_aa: CASSLAGTSNQPQHF

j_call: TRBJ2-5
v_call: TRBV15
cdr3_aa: CATSRDRGVGQGETQYF

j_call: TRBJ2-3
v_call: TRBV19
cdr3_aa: CASSISGRDTDTQYF